One sample yielded the 24 T cell receptor beta chains listed below, sequenced in a study of beta chain features in type 1 diabetes. General study points: Shortening that was moderate but significant affected the TCRB CDR3s of Type 1 diabetes patients in all four CD4+ subsets.

Their antigens remain unidentified. Sequenced material consisted of expressed TCRB transcripts (all of the isolated RNA was reverse transcribed). Produced via immunoSEQ multiplex PCR; TCRdb's table is partial and in-frame only. This table holds 55,000 to 80,000 clones, approximately 47% found once. The sequencing input was central memory CD4+ T cells from blood. All receptors come from a man in his thirties or forties with type 1 diabetes.

The chain is built from TRBV6-6 and TRBJ2-5; 9 bases are shared with TRBD2. This CDR3 has 16 residues. The germline CDR1 and CDR2 sequences are MNHNY and SVGAGI (reference sequence). J lost 1 base, V lost 7 bases, and 10 bases had no gene match. The CDR3 nucleotides read TGTGCCAGCACCACCCCTCTAGCGGGGACCCAAGAGACCCAGTACTTC. Amino acid sequence: CASTTPLAGTQETQYF.

As DNA, the CDR3 is TGCGCCAGCAGCTCCCCGGCAGGGAGGAGTTACGAGCAGTACTTC. Protein sequence: CASSSPAGRSYEQYF. The rearrangement joins TRBV5-1 to TRBJ2-7, with D possibly matching TRBD2 (6 bases). V was cut by 3 bases and J by 4 bases, with 17 bases left in between. CDR1 is SGHRS and CDR2 is YFSETQ in the germline V gene. This CDR3 is built from 15 residues.

The chain carries TRBV6-4 and TRBJ1-1, with 9 bases lining up with TRBD1. The CDR3 spans 13 residues. The germline gives CDR1 MRHNA, CDR2 SNTAGT. J gave up 4 bases and V 9 bases, and 6 bases lay outside the gene matches. The CDR3: CASRPTGGTEAFF. The CDR3, as DNA: TGTGCCAGTCGCCCGACAGGGGGCACTGAAGCTTTCTTT.

The chain couples TRBV11-3 to TRBJ2-7; 9 bases match TRBD2. This CDR3 is built from 13 residues. Trimming took 1 base from V and 6 from J; bases not matched to a gene: 1. Germline assignment: CDR1 SGHNT and CDR2 YENEEA. The CDR3 DNA follows: TGTGCCAGCAGCTTAGGGACTAGCGCCGAGCAGTACTTC. Residues: CASSLGTSAEQYF.

The chain is built from TRBV11-2 and TRBJ2-1, with unresolved D. This CDR3 is built from 11 residues. The germline V gene encodes CDR1 SGHAT and CDR2 FQNNGV. V dropped 5 bases and J dropped 7 bases, with 6 bases sitting between them. For the CDR3, the DNA is TGTGCCAGCAGCCCCCTAAATGAGCAGTTCTTC. Protein sequence: CASSPLNEQFF.

This clone was counted a few times. The rearrangement links TRBV7-6 to TRBJ2-1, with D uncertain. Germline V gene lookup returns CDR1 SGHVS and CDR2 FNYEAQ. Deletions cut 5 bases from V and 2 bases from J, with 13 bases between. The length of the CDR3 is 15 residues. The CDR3: CASSRMARPYNEQFF. Here the CDR3 DNA reads TGTGCCAGCAGCCGAATGGCCCGCCCCTACAATGAGCAGTTCTTC.

This clone was counted between two and nine times. The V and J genes are TRBV5-1 and TRBJ2-3, with D tentatively TRBD1 (7 bases). The CDR3 runs 16 residues. Per germline, CDR1 SGHRS and CDR2 YFSETQ. V dropped 6 bases and J dropped 3 bases, with 20 bases sitting between them. The CDR3 sequence: CASTVRQGGRTDTQYF. CDR3 DNA: TGCGCCAGCACCGTTCGACAGGGAGGTAGGACAGATACGCAGTATTTT.

This chain connects TRBV2 to TRBJ2-3; tentatively, D is TRBD1 (6 bases). Germline CDR1 is SNHLY and CDR2 is FYNNEI. The CDR3 covers 14 residues. V was trimmed by 5 bases and J by 5 bases, leaving 14 bases between them. The CDR3, as DNA: TGTGCCAGCAGTACCGCAGGGGTTAAAGATACGCAGTATTTT. Translation gives CASSTAGVKDTQYF.

V and J are TRBV7-2 and TRBJ2-2, with 14 nucleotides matching TRBD2. Trimming removed 5 bases from V and 4 bases from J; junction bases left unmatched: 12. The germline gives CDR1 SGHTA, CDR2 FQGNSA. The CDR3 is made up of 19 amino acids. DNA of the CDR3: TGTGCCAGCAGCCCCCAGGGACTAGCGGGAGTAGCTAGCACCGGGGAGCTGTTTTTT. This translates into CASSPQGLAGVASTGELFF.

The chain links TRBV7-2 to TRBJ2-5; 8 bases are a match to TRBD1. The length of the CDR3 is 13 residues. Germline CDR1 is SGHTA and CDR2 is FQGNSA. The ends lost 5 bases at V and 5 bases at J; junction bases unmatched: 4. The CDR3 bases are TGTGCCAGCAGCCTACAGGGGGTCGAGACCCAGTACTTC. Residues: CASSLQGVETQYF. Using reference TRBV7-2 and TRBJ2-5 for the parts outside the CDR3, the full variable domain is GAGVSQSPSNKVTEKGKDVELRCDPISGHTALYWYRQSLGQGLEFLIYFQGNSAPDKSGLPSDRFSAERTGGSVSTLTIQRTQQEDSAVYLCASSLQGVETQYFGPGTRLLVL.

About this clone: The sample has other DNA sequences that encode this CDR3 too. This chain connects TRBV19 to TRBJ1-4, with unresolved D. CDR3 length: 15 amino acids. In germline, CDR1 is LNHDA, CDR2 SQIVND (reference sequence). Trimming removed 5 bases from V and 5 bases from J, with 15 bases in between. CDR3 in amino acids: CASSSGEGLNEKLFF. The CDR3 DNA sequence: TGTGCCAGTAGTTCAGGAGAAGGACTCAATGAAAAACTGTTTTTT.

The chain is built from TRBV29-1 and TRBJ1-1, with TRBD1 matching 8 bases. J lost 7 bases, V lost 6 bases, and 10 bases had no gene match. Per the germline V gene, CDR1 is SQVTM and CDR2 is ANQGSEA. The CDR3 consists of 13 residues. CDR3 residues: CSVISGGRVEAFF. CDR3 coding DNA: TGCAGCGTGATTTCAGGGGGCCGCGTTGAAGCTTTCTTT.

This chain uses TRBV7-6 with TRBJ2-5, with D possibly being TRBD1 (5 bases). The CDR3 spans 14 residues. In germline, CDR1 is SGHVS, CDR2 FNYEAQ. V lost 5 bases, J lost 3 bases, and 13 bases lay in between. The chain's CDR3 is CASSIRGGEETQYF. The CDR3 DNA sequence: TGTGCCAGCAGCATTAGGGGTGGGGAAGAGACCCAGTACTTC.

The J gene is TRBJ2-3, the V gene TRBV5-1; 13 nucleotides agree with TRBD2. After removal of 3 bases from V and 3 bases from J, the junction contained 4 bases not matched to a gene. The CDR3 spans 16 residues. Germline V gives CDR1 SGHRS, CDR2 YFSETQ. The CDR3 sequence is CASSSGTSGTTDTQYF. The CDR3, as DNA: TGCGCCAGCAGCTCCGGGACTAGCGGGACTACAGATACGCAGTATTTT.

The chain carries TRBV11-2 and TRBJ1-1; D remains ambiguous. Germline CDR1 is SGHAT and CDR2 is FQNNGV. This CDR3 has 13 amino acids. Trimming stripped 1 base from V and 4 bases from J, with 7 bases between. For the CDR3, the DNA is TGTGCCAGCAGCTTAGCCTTTTCCACTGAAGCTTTCTTT. Translating it yields CASSLAFSTEAFF.

The V and J genes are TRBV4-1 and TRBJ1-5; a weak D match, TRBD1 (5 bases). This CDR3 spans 13 amino acids. Trimming left V 4 bases short and J 4 bases short, with 8 bases between. The germline gives CDR1 MGHRA, CDR2 YSYEKL. The CDR3 region has the DNA TGCGCCAGCAGCCCACAGGATAATCAGCCCCAGCATTTT. It codes for CASSPQDNQPQHF.

The V gene is TRBV6-5, the J gene TRBJ2-7; tentatively, D is TRBD2 (7 bases). Looked up from germline, CDR1 is MNHEY and CDR2 is SVGAGI. V was shortened by 3 bases and J by 3 bases, with 15 bases between the two germline ends. This CDR3 has 15 amino acids. The CDR3 here is CASSYGGGGDYEQYF. The CDR3 DNA reads TGTGCCAGCAGTTATGGCGGGGGCGGCGACTACGAGCAGTACTTC.

This rearrangement joins TRBV19 to TRBJ2-2; tentative D call: TRBD1 (5 bases). Trimming pared 0 bases from V and 11 bases from J, leaving 16 bases between. Germline V lookup: CDR1 LNHDA, CDR2 SQIVND (reference sequence). The CDR3 has 15 residues. CDR3 protein: CASSIDMGDRGELFF. The CDR3 DNA follows: TGTGCCAGTAGTATAGATATGGGCGACAGAGGAGAGCTGTTTTTT.

This sequence joins TRBV10-1 and TRBJ2-1; 11 positions agree with TRBD2. The V segment lost 5 bases and the J segment 0 bases; nucleotides outside the gene matches: 9. The CDR3 totals 18 residues. CDR1 WNHNN and CDR2 SYGVQD come from the germline V gene (reference sequence). The CDR3: CASSRTLAGASSYNEQFF. In nucleotides, the CDR3 is TGCGCCAGCAGTAGGACACTAGCGGGGGCCTCCTCCTACAATGAGCAGTTCTTC.

Comment on this clone: One junction end disagrees with the germline gene, perhaps due to a read error. The chain carries TRBV5-1 and TRBJ2-3, with 11 positions matching TRBD2. Germline CDR1 is SGHRS and CDR2 is YFSETQ. The CDR3 covers 19 residues. The CDR3 sequence is CVSSLEGRLAGGGTDTQYF. The CDR3, as DNA: TGCGTCAGCAGCTTGGAAGGCCGGCTAGCGGGAGGAGGCACAGATACGCAGTATTTT.

The chain couples TRBV5-4 to TRBJ1-5, with D tentatively TRBD1 (5 bases). The germline gives CDR1 SGHNT, CDR2 YYREEE (reference sequence). Trimming removed 4 bases at V and 4 bases at J, with 9 bases between. This CDR3 comprises 13 residues. CDR3 residues: CASSADTNQPQHF. In DNA, the CDR3 is TGTGCCAGCAGCGCGGACACTAATCAGCCCCAGCATTTT.

This clone appeared a few times. The V call is TRBV5-1, the J call TRBJ2-6; maybe TRBD2 (5 bases). The V and J ends lost 4 bases and 12 bases respectively, with 17 bases between them. Germline CDR1 SGHRS, CDR2 YFSETQ. The length of the CDR3 is 14 residues. The CDR3 region has the DNA TGCGCCAGCAGCCCGACGCAGGACTTAGGCGTCCTGACTTTC. Protein: CASSPTQDLGVLTF. The full variable domain, completed using reference TRBV5-1 and TRBJ2-6, is KAGVTQTPRYLIKTRGQQVTLSCSPISGHRSVSWYQQTPGQGLQFLFEYFSETQRNKGNFPGRFSGRQFSNSRSEMNVSTLELGDSALYLCASSPTQDLGVLTFGAGSRLTVL.

In this sample, this clone turned up a few times. The CDR3 loop is CASSLARGTDTQYF. The CDR3 region has the DNA TGTGCCAGCAGCTTAGCGCGGGGGACAGATACGCAGTATTTT. The V gene is TRBV7-2, the J gene TRBJ2-3; 7 bases line up with TRBD2. In germline, CDR1 is SGHTA, CDR2 FQGNSA. The CDR3 covers 14 residues. The ends lost 0 bases at V and 3 bases at J; junction bases unmatched: 0.

The rearrangement joins TRBV2 to TRBJ2-4, with 7 bases matching TRBD2. The junction had 7 bases not matched to a gene; V was cut back by 10 bases and J by 4 bases. The CDR3 extends over 13 amino acids. Germline V gene lookup returns CDR1 SNHLY and CDR2 FYNNEI. Written as DNA, the CDR3 is TGTGCCACCTGGACGGGGGGAAAAAACATTCAGTACTTC. Translated, it gives CATWTGGKNIQYF. Full variable domain (missing parts from reference TRBV2 and TRBJ2-4): EPEVTQTPSHQVTQMGQEVILRCVPISNHLYFYWYRQILGQKVEFLVSFYNNEISEKSEIFDDQFSVERPDGSNFTLKIRSTKLEDSAMYFCATWTGGKNIQYFGAGTRLSVL.